Listed below are T cell receptor beta chains from one sample, sequenced in a study of control samples from healthy donors and cancer patients. The method was immunoSEQ multiplex PCR; TCRdb's version includes in-frame clones alone and lacks a portion of them. Here the sample spans 130,000 to 150,000 clones, roughly 90% being singletons. The specimen was blood. The receptors come from a man aged 25 to 40 in good health. Both conserved end residues are part of each CDR3. Fields, in order: D gene, clone size, CDR3 length, V gene, J gene, CDR3 DNA, CDR3 protein. D genes are given only for firm matches. Expanded clones get a size class; other rows say once, few or many, or leave the size out.

d_gene: TRBD2; abundance: NA; len: 14; v_gene: TRBV14; j_gene: TRBJ2-3; CDR3nt: TGTGCCAGCAAGTTAGCGGGAGGAACAGATACGCAGTATTTT; CDR3aa: CASKLAGGTDTQYF
d_gene: NA; abundance: NA; len: 13; v_gene: TRBV5-4; j_gene: TRBJ2-4; CDR3nt: TGTGCCAGCAGCGGGGCCTTAAAAAACATTCAGTACTTC; CDR3aa: CASSGALKNIQYF
d_gene: TRBD1; abundance: NA; len: 18; v_gene: TRBV27; j_gene: TRBJ2-2; CDR3nt: TGTGCCAGCAAACAAATAGGACTCGACAGGGTAAACACCGGGGAGCTGTTTTTT; CDR3aa: CASKQIGLDRVNTGELFF
d_gene: TRBD2; abundance: NA; len: 14; v_gene: TRBV19; j_gene: TRBJ2-7; CDR3nt: TGTGCCAGTAGTATTAGCGGGAGAGTCTACGAGCAGTACTTC; CDR3aa: CASSISGRVYEQYF
d_gene: NA; abundance: NA; len: 15; v_gene: TRBV28; j_gene: TRBJ1-1; CDR3nt: TGTGCCAGCAGTCCTACGGGGACCCCGAACACTGAAGCTTTCTTT; CDR3aa: CASSPTGTPNTEAFF
d_gene: TRBD2; abundance: NA; len: 15; v_gene: TRBV6-5; j_gene: TRBJ2-1; CDR3nt: TGTGCCAGCAGTTACCGACTAGCGGGTTTGAATGAGCAGTTCTTC; CDR3aa: CASSYRLAGLNEQFF
d_gene: NA; abundance: NA; len: 16; v_gene: TRBV19; j_gene: TRBJ2-7; CDR3nt: TGTGCCAGTAGTATTCGTATAGCGGACAGTCTCTACGAGCAGTACTTC; CDR3aa: CASSIRIADSLYEQYF
d_gene: NA; abundance: once; len: 15; v_gene: TRBV6-5; j_gene: TRBJ2-3; CDR3nt: TGTGCCAGCAGGGTAATCCCGGGTGGCGGAGATACGCAGTATTTT; CDR3aa: CASRVIPGGGDTQYF
d_gene: NA; abundance: once; len: 14; v_gene: TRBV19; j_gene: TRBJ2-7; CDR3nt: TGTGCCAGTAGTAGGACAACTACCTCCTACGAGCAGTACTTC; CDR3aa: CASSRTTTSYEQYF
d_gene: NA; abundance: NA; len: 11; v_gene: TRBV28; j_gene: TRBJ2-1; CDR3nt: TGTGCCAGCAGTTTCTTCAATGAGCAGTTCTTC; CDR3aa: CASSFFNEQFF
d_gene: TRBD2; abundance: NA; len: 15; v_gene: TRBV11-2; j_gene: TRBJ2-7; CDR3nt: TGTGCCAGCAGCCCTGGTTGGGCTAGCGGGTACGAGCAGTACTTC; CDR3aa: CASSPGWASGYEQYF
d_gene: NA; abundance: NA; len: 15; v_gene: TRBV11-2; j_gene: TRBJ1-5; CDR3nt: TGTGCCAGCAGCTTGACGGACGGAACCAATCAGCCCCAGCATTTT; CDR3aa: CASSLTDGTNQPQHF
d_gene: NA; abundance: once; len: 15; v_gene: TRBV11-2; j_gene: TRBJ1-1; CDR3nt: TGTGCCAGCAGCTTAGGCGTTTTAGATTCCCTTGAAGCTTTCTTT; CDR3aa: CASSLGVLDSLEAFF
d_gene: NA; abundance: NA; len: 16; v_gene: TRBV5-4; j_gene: TRBJ1-2; CDR3nt: TGTGCCAGCAGCTTGGTTGACCGGGACAATCTACATGGCTACACCTTC; CDR3aa: CASSLVDRDNLHGYTF
d_gene: NA; abundance: NA; len: 15; v_gene: TRBV4-3; j_gene: TRBJ1-4; CDR3nt: TGCGCCAGCAGCCAAGCCAGGGCGTATAATGAAAAACTGTTTTTT; CDR3aa: CASSQARAYNEKLFF
d_gene: TRBD1; abundance: NA; len: 15; v_gene: TRBV29-1; j_gene: TRBJ1-3; CDR3nt: TGCAGCGCGCGGCAGGGGGCAAGGTCTGGAAACACCATATATTTT; CDR3aa: CSARQGARSGNTIYF
d_gene: NA; abundance: NA; len: 15; v_gene: TRBV6-5; j_gene: TRBJ1-1; CDR3nt: TGTGCCAGCAGTTACCTCCCTGGGCAGGAGCCGGGAGCTTTCTTT; CDR3aa: CASSYLPGQEPGAFF
d_gene: TRBD2; abundance: NA; len: 17; v_gene: TRBV9; j_gene: TRBJ2-3; CDR3nt: TGTGCCAGCAGCCCCCCCCGGACTAGCGTCTTGACAGATACGCAGTATTTT; CDR3aa: CASSPPRTSVLTDTQYF
d_gene: NA; abundance: NA; len: 12; v_gene: TRBV30; j_gene: TRBJ1-3; CDR3nt: TGTGCCTGGAGTGTCCAAGGAAACACCATATATTTT; CDR3aa: CAWSVQGNTIYF
d_gene: NA; abundance: NA; len: 14; v_gene: TRBV9; j_gene: TRBJ2-3; CDR3nt: TGTGCCAGCAGCGTACTTGGGTTCACAGATACGCAGTATTTT; CDR3aa: CASSVLGFTDTQYF
d_gene: TRBD1; abundance: once; len: 17; v_gene: TRBV5-4; j_gene: TRBJ2-7; CDR3nt: TGTGCCAGCAGCCTCCCATTTCGACAGGGGGGTACCTACGAGCAGTACTTC; CDR3aa: CASSLPFRQGGTYEQYF
d_gene: NA; abundance: few; len: 17; v_gene: TRBV7-2; j_gene: TRBJ2-3; CDR3nt: TGTGCCAGCAGCTTAGCCCGGGGCCGCTGGGGCACAGATACGCAGTATTTT; CDR3aa: CASSLARGRWGTDTQYF
d_gene: NA; abundance: NA; len: 13; v_gene: TRBV2; j_gene: TRBJ1-2; CDR3nt: TGTGCCAGCAGTGATGTGACATTAGAGGGCTACACCTTC; CDR3aa: CASSDVTLEGYTF
d_gene: NA; abundance: once; len: 15; v_gene: TRBV9; j_gene: TRBJ1-6; CDR3nt: TGTGCCAGCAGCGTAGACTCGGCAGACAATTCACCCCTCCACTTT; CDR3aa: CASSVDSADNSPLHF
d_gene: NA; abundance: NA; len: 14; v_gene: TRBV28; j_gene: TRBJ1-2; CDR3nt: TGTGCCAGCAGTTCCTCGACAGCTAACTATGGCTACACCTTC; CDR3aa: CASSSSTANYGYTF
d_gene: NA; abundance: NA; len: 12; v_gene: TRBV3-1/TRBV3-2; j_gene: TRBJ1-2; CDR3nt: TGTGCCAGCAGCCGGGCCACCGGTGGCTACACCTTC; CDR3aa: CASSRATGGYTF
d_gene: NA; abundance: NA; len: 14; v_gene: TRBV28; j_gene: TRBJ1-6; CDR3nt: TGTGCCAGCAGTTTGGAGTTGGATAATTCACCCCTCCACTTT; CDR3aa: CASSLELDNSPLHF
d_gene: NA; abundance: NA; len: 16; v_gene: TRBV4-1; j_gene: TRBJ2-5; CDR3nt: TGCGCCAGCAGCCAAGGCAGTCGGGGGCATCAAGAGACCCAGTACTTC; CDR3aa: CASSQGSRGHQETQYF
d_gene: NA; abundance: NA; len: 15; v_gene: TRBV28; j_gene: TRBJ1-4; CDR3nt: TGTGCCAGCAGTTGGTGGGGGCAGTCTAATGAAAAACTGTTTTTT; CDR3aa: CASSWWGQSNEKLFF
d_gene: NA; abundance: NA; len: 14; v_gene: TRBV7-6; j_gene: TRBJ1-1; CDR3nt: TGTGCCAGCAGCTTATTTAAGGGAGACACTGAAGCTTTCTTT; CDR3aa: CASSLFKGDTEAFF
d_gene: NA; abundance: NA; len: 13; v_gene: TRBV30; j_gene: TRBJ1-1; CDR3nt: TGTGCCTGGACTTCCAGGGTGAGCACTGAAGCTTTCTTT; CDR3aa: CAWTSRVSTEAFF
d_gene: TRBD2; abundance: once; len: 15; v_gene: TRBV7-6; j_gene: TRBJ2-3; CDR3nt: TGTGCCAGCAGCTTTAGCGGGGCTAGCACAGATACGCAGTATTTT; CDR3aa: CASSFSGASTDTQYF
d_gene: NA; abundance: NA; len: 15; v_gene: TRBV30; j_gene: TRBJ1-6; CDR3nt: TGTGCCTGGAGTGTACTCGGGCTAAATAATTCACCCCTCCACTTT; CDR3aa: CAWSVLGLNNSPLHF
d_gene: NA; abundance: NA; len: 12; v_gene: TRBV7-2; j_gene: TRBJ2-7; CDR3nt: TGTGCCAGCAGCTTGGGCTCCTACGAGCAGTACTTC; CDR3aa: CASSLGSYEQYF
d_gene: TRBD1; abundance: NA; len: 14; v_gene: TRBV19; j_gene: TRBJ1-2; CDR3nt: TGTGCCAGTAGTGTGAAGGGGACAGTCTATGGCTACACCTTC; CDR3aa: CASSVKGTVYGYTF
d_gene: NA; abundance: NA; len: 15; v_gene: TRBV11-2; j_gene: TRBJ1-3; CDR3nt: TGTGCCAGCAGCTTAGGTACGAGCTCTGGAAACACCATATATTTT; CDR3aa: CASSLGTSSGNTIYF
d_gene: NA; abundance: NA; len: 17; v_gene: TRBV12-1; j_gene: TRBJ2-3; CDR3nt: TGTGCCAGCACGGGGACTAGCGGGAGGGAGAGCACAGATACGCAGTATTTT; CDR3aa: CASTGTSGRESTDTQYF
d_gene: NA; abundance: once; len: 13; v_gene: TRBV6-2/TRBV6-3; j_gene: TRBJ1-1; CDR3nt: TGTGCCAGCAGCCGACAGGAGAACACTGAAGCTTTCTTT; CDR3aa: CASSRQENTEAFF
d_gene: TRBD2; abundance: NA; len: 15; v_gene: TRBV11-2; j_gene: TRBJ2-7; CDR3nt: TGTGCCAGCAGCTTAGATCTGGCTAGCGGCTACGAGCAGTACTTC; CDR3aa: CASSLDLASGYEQYF
d_gene: NA; abundance: once; len: 16; v_gene: TRBV4-1; j_gene: TRBJ1-1; CDR3nt: TGCGCCAGCAGCCAAGATACGGGAGGGTCTAACACTGAAGCTTTCTTT; CDR3aa: CASSQDTGGSNTEAFF
d_gene: NA; abundance: once; len: 14; v_gene: TRBV7-2; j_gene: TRBJ1-6; CDR3nt: TGTGCCAGCAGCTTAATTGGCCGGGATTCACCCCTCCACTTT; CDR3aa: CASSLIGRDSPLHF
d_gene: NA; abundance: few; len: 13; v_gene: TRBV28; j_gene: TRBJ1-5; CDR3nt: TGTGCCAGCAGGTCCGCCATCAATCAGCCCCAGCATTTT; CDR3aa: CASRSAINQPQHF
d_gene: NA; abundance: NA; len: 14; v_gene: TRBV7-2; j_gene: TRBJ1-1; CDR3nt: TGTGCCAGCAGCCGTGGACACCTGAACACTGAAGCTTTCTTT; CDR3aa: CASSRGHLNTEAFF
d_gene: NA; abundance: NA; len: 15; v_gene: TRBV9; j_gene: TRBJ1-4; CDR3nt: TGTGCCAGCAGCGTCCTCGGGACAACTAATGAAAAACTGTTTTTT; CDR3aa: CASSVLGTTNEKLFF
d_gene: TRBD1; abundance: NA; len: 16; v_gene: TRBV2; j_gene: TRBJ1-5; CDR3nt: TGTGCCAGCAGCCTCCTGGGACAGTATAGCAATCAGCCCCAGCATTTT; CDR3aa: CASSLLGQYSNQPQHF